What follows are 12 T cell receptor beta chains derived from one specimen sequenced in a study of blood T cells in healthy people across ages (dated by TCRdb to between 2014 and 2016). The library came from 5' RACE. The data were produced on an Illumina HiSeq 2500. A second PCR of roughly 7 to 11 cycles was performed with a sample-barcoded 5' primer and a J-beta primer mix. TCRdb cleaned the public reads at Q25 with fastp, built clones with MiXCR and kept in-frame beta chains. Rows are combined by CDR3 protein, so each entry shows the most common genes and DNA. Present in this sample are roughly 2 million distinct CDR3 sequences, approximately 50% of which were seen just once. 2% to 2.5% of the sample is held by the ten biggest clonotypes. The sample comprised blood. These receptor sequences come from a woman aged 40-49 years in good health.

The CDR3 reads CSAYVGGEQYF. The CDR3 coding sequence is TGCAGTGCTTACGTGGGGGGCGAGCAGTACTTC. This chain uses TRBV20-1 with TRBJ2-7; possible D gene TRBD2, 6 bases. Between the trimmed V and J ends, which lost 5 bases and 6 bases, there was a span of 11 bases. Germline V gives CDR1 DFQATT, CDR2 SNEGSKA (reference sequence). The CDR3 covers 11 residues.

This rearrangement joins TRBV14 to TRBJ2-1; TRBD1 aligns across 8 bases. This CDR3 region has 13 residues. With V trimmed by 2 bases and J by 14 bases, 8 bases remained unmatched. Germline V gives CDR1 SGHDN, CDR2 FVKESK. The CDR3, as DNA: TGTGCCAGCAGCCAATCAGGGGGCCCTCCGGAGTTCTTC. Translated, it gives CASSQSGGPPEFF.

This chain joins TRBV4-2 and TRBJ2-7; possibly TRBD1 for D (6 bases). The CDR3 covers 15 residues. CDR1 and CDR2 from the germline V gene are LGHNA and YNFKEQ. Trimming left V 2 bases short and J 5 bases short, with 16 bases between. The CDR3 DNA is TGTGCCAGCAGCCAAACGGCAGGGGTAATCCACGAGCAGTACTTC. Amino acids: CASSQTAGVIHEQYF.

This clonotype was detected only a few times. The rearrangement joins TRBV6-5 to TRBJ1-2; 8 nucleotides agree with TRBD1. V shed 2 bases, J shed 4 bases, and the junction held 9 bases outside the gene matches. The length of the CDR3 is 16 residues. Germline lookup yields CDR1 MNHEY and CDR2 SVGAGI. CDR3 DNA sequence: TGTGCCAGCAGTTACAAGACAGGGGCCGGGAGCTATGGCTACACCTTC. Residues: CASSYKTGAGSYGYTF.

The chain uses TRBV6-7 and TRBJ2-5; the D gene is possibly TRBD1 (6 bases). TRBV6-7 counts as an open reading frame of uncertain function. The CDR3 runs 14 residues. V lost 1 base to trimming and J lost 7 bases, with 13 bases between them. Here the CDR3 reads CASSYWGRRRTQYF. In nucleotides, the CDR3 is TGTGCCAGCAGTTACTGGGGGCGCAGACGGACCCAGTACTTC.

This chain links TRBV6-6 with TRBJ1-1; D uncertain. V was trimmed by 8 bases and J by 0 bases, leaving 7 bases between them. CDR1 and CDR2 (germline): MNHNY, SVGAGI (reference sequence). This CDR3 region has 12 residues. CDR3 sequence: CASLFLNTEAFF. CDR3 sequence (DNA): TGTGCCAGCCTATTCCTGAACACTGAAGCTTTCTTT.

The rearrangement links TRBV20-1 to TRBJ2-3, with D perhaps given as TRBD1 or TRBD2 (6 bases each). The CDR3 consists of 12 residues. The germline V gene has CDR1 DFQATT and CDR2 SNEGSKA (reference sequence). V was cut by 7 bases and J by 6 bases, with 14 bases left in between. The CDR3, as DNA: TGCAGTGAAAGAAGGGGGGAGGATACGCAGTATTTT. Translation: CSERRGEDTQYF.

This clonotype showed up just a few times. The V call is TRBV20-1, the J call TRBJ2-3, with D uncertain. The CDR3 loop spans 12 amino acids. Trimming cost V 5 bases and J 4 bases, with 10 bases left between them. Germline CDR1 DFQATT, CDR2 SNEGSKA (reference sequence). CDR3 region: CSARVPPDTQYF. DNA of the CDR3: TGCAGTGCTCGTGTGCCCCCAGATACGCAGTATTTT.

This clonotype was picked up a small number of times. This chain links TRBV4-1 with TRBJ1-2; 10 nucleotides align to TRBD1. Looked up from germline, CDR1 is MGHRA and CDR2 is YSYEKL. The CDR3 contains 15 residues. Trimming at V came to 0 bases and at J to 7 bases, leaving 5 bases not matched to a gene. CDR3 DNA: TGCGCCAGCAGCCAAGAAACCGGGACAGGGGTTGGCTACACCTTC. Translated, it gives CASSQETGTGVGYTF.

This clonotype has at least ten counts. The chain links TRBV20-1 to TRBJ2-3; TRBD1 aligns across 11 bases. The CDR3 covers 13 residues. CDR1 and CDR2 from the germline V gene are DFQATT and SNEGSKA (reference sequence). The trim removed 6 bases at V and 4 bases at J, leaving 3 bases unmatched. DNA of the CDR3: TGCAGTGCCCGGACAGGGGGCGCAGATACGCAGTATTTT. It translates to CSARTGGADTQYF.

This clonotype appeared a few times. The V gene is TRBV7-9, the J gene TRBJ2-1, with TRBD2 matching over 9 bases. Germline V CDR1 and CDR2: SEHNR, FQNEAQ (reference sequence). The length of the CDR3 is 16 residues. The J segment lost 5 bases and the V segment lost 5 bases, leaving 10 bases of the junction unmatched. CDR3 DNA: TGTGCCAGCAGCCTGATCGGCGGGGGGGGTCACAATGAGCAGTTCTTC. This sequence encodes CASSLIGGGGHNEQFF.

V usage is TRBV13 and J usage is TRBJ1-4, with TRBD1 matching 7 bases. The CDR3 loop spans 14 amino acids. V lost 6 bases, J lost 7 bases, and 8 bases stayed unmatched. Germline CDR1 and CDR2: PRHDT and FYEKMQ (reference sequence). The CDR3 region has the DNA TGTGCCAGCAGAAAGCGACAGGGAGGTGAAAAACTGTTTTTT. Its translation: CASRKRQGGEKLFF.